The 31 T cell receptor beta chains below were found in one sample sequenced in a study of preoperative IRX-2 immunotherapy in early breast cancer (dated by TCRdb to between 2017 and 2020). Library prep was done by the immunoSEQ multiplex PCR assay. This immuneACCESS table, as held by TCRdb, lists in-frame sequences with V and J called but not all clones. Of the missing ones, under half trace to an unresolved V gene in checked studies; the others have no known cause. Here the sample has 30,000 to 35,000 clones; 75% to 90% occur a single time. Of the sample, 2.5% is held by the ten largest clones. The sample's treatment or condition label, decoded: preoperative locoregional IRX-2 cytokine immunotherapy. This material consisted of lymph node tissue, taken from a patient treated with IRX-2 immunotherapy. All receptors come from a human donor with breast cancer.

This rearrangement joins TRBV28 to TRBJ2-5, with TRBD2 matching 11 bases. Germline trimming cut 3 bases from V and 4 bases from J; bases unmatched to any gene: 1. The CDR3 is 14 residues long. The germline gives CDR1 MDHEN, CDR2 SYDVKM. CDR3 nucleotide sequence: TGTGCCAGCAGTTTTGGGACTAGCGGAGAGACCCAGTACTTC. As protein: CASSFGTSGETQYF.

This clone showed up just a few times. V is TRBV19 and J is TRBJ2-3; D could derive from TRBD1 or TRBD2 (6 bases each). Germline V CDR1 and CDR2: LNHDA, SQIVND (reference sequence). There are 14 residues in the CDR3. V shed 10 bases and J shed 3 bases, with 17 bases lying between them. The CDR3 DNA sequence: TGTGCCACTCGTGAGGGGGGTACTACAGATACGCAGTATTTT. Translation gives CATREGGTTDTQYF.

The chain employs TRBV30 and TRBJ1-4; D is unresolved. The germline CDR1 and CDR2 sequences are GTSNPN and SVGIG (reference sequence). The V end was cut by 4 bases, the J end by 5 bases, with 8 bases between. This CDR3 has 12 amino acids. CDR3 in amino acids: CAWMEPNEKLFF. The CDR3 coding sequence is TGTGCCTGGATGGAGCCAAATGAAAAACTGTTTTTT.

This clone was counted a single time. The chain employs TRBV18 and TRBJ2-7; possible D gene TRBD2, 6 bases. The CDR3 length is 15 residues. The V gene lost 3 bases and the J gene lost 2 bases, with 14 bases spanning the gap. Germline CDR1 reads KGHSH; CDR2 reads LQKENI. CDR3 nucleotides: TGTGCCAGCTCACCGGGAGTAGCGGAGACCTACGAGCAGTACTTC. Its translation: CASSPGVAETYEQYF.

The chain links TRBV5-1 to TRBJ2-1; 8 bases are shared with TRBD2. V was pared by 1 base and J by 6 bases, with 3 bases of the junction left unmatched. In germline, CDR1 is SGHRS, CDR2 YFSETQ. The CDR3 extends over 14 amino acids. In nucleotides, the CDR3 is TGCGCCAGCAGCTTGTCGGCGGGGGGCAATGAGCAGTTCTTC. Its translation is CASSLSAGGNEQFF. The full variable domain, rest sourced from reference TRBV5-1 and TRBJ2-1, is KAGVTQTPRYLIKTRGQQVTLSCSPISGHRSVSWYQQTPGQGLQFLFEYFSETQRNKGNFPGRFSGRQFSNSRSEMNVSTLELGDSALYLCASSLSAGGNEQFFGPGTRLTVL.

As regards this clone: A read error may produce the germline difference seen at one junction end. This chain uses TRBV15 with TRBJ2-7, with D perhaps being TRBD1 or TRBD2 (5 bases each). The CDR3 covers 16 residues. Germline CDR1 reads LNHNV; CDR2 reads YYDKDF (reference sequence). The CDR3 sequence: CASSSPWDPRGHEQYF. The CDR3 DNA is TGTGCCAGCAGCTCCCCTTGGGACCCGCGCGGGCACGAGCAGTACTTC.

The V and J genes are TRBV18 and TRBJ1-2; perhaps TRBD1 as D (6 bases). V shed 6 bases and J shed 0 bases, with 8 bases lying between them. There are 13 residues in the CDR3. CDR1 KGHSH and CDR2 LQKENI come from the germline V gene. For the CDR3, the DNA is TGTGCCAGCTCGGACAGAGCTAACTATGGCTACACCTTC. It yields the protein CASSDRANYGYTF. Together with reference TRBV18 and TRBJ1-2, the CDR3 gives the full variable domain: NAGVMQNPRHLVRRRGQEARLRCSPMKGHSHVYWYRQLPEEGLKFMVYLQKENIIDESGMPKERFSAEFPKEGPSILRIQQVVRGDSAAYFCASSDRANYGYTFGSGTRLTVV.

The rearrangement joins TRBV7-7 to TRBJ2-2; D is undetermined. This CDR3 is built from 16 residues. Germline V lookup: CDR1 SSHAT, CDR2 FNYEAQ (reference sequence). V lost 2 bases, J lost 0 bases, and 10 bases lay in between. CDR3 sequence: CASSLLVQTNTGELFF. In DNA form, the CDR3 reads TGTGCCAGCAGCTTATTAGTACAGACGAACACCGGGGAGCTGTTTTTT.

V is TRBV11-1 and J is TRBJ2-1, with 11 bases matching TRBD2. CDR1 is SGHAT and CDR2 is FQDESV in the germline V gene (reference sequence). The CDR3 is made up of 16 amino acids. The V segment lost 7 bases and the J segment 7 bases; nucleotides outside the gene matches: 12. Written as DNA, the CDR3 is TGTGCCAGCACTAAAACGGCGGCTAGCGGGAGGAATGAGCAGTTCTTC. Encoded protein: CASTKTAASGRNEQFF.

V is TRBV28 and J is TRBJ2-7; possible D gene TRBD2, 6 bases. The CDR3 extends over 12 amino acids. Germline V CDR1 and CDR2: MDHEN, SYDVKM. V lost 7 bases and J lost 2, with 9 bases in between. Here the CDR3 reads CASTGGAYEQYF. The CDR3 nucleotides are TGTGCCAGCACTGGAGGGGCCTACGAGCAGTACTTC. The whole variable domain, filled in from reference TRBV28 and TRBJ2-7, reads DVKVTQSSRYLVKRTGEKVFLECVQDMDHENMFWYRQDPGLGLRLIYFSYDVKMKEKGDIPEGYSVSREKKERFSLILESASTNQTSMYLCASTGGAYEQYFGPGTRLTVT.

V gene TRBV19 combines with J gene TRBJ2-5; 9 nucleotides line up with TRBD1. The trim removed 5 bases at V and 3 bases at J, leaving 13 bases unmatched. CDR1 and CDR2 from the germline V gene are LNHDA and SQIVND (reference sequence). The CDR3 loop spans 17 amino acids. CDR3 nucleotide sequence: TGTGCCAGTAGTTCTCACCGCGGGACAGGGTGGGAAGAGACCCAGTACTTC. Protein: CASSSHRGTGWEETQYF.

The chain joins TRBV6-8 to TRBJ2-5, with 8 bases identical to TRBD2. This CDR3 is built from 13 residues. Trimming took 7 bases from V and 4 from J; bases not matched to a gene: 5. Germline-derived CDR1 and CDR2 are MNHGY and SAAAGT. CDR3 sequence (DNA): TGTGCCAGCACGCCGGGAGGGCGAGAGACCCAGTACTTC. Amino acid sequence: CASTPGGRETQYF.

The chain recombines TRBV14 with TRBJ2-1, with 10 nucleotides matching TRBD2. Germline CDR1 is SGHDN and CDR2 is FVKESK. The J segment lost 5 bases and the V segment lost 3 bases, leaving 7 bases of the junction unmatched. This CDR3 region has 16 residues. The CDR3 coding sequence is TGTGCCAGCAGCCACATTAGCGGGGGGTACGACAATGAGCAGTTCTTC. This translates into CASSHISGGYDNEQFF.

The V and J genes are TRBV14 and TRBJ1-4; tentative D call: TRBD1 (6 bases). Per germline, CDR1 SGHDN and CDR2 FVKESK. Trimming removed 4 bases at V and 7 bases at J, with 19 bases between. The CDR3 covers 16 residues. This CDR3 reads CASSPRWGRGGEKLFF. Here the CDR3 DNA reads TGTGCCAGCAGCCCCAGGTGGGGCCGAGGGGGTGAAAAACTGTTTTTT.

This rearrangement joins TRBV25-1 to TRBJ2-3; D possibly corresponds to TRBD1 (5 bases). Between the trimmed V and J ends, which lost 6 bases and 6 bases, there was a span of 10 bases. The CDR3 runs 12 residues. From germline, CDR1 is MGHDK and CDR2 SYGVNS. The DNA of the CDR3 is TGTGCCAGCAGCCCAGGGTACGATACGCAGTATTTT. This codes for CASSPGYDTQYF.

The V and J genes are TRBV19 and TRBJ1-2; 8 bases are a match to TRBD1. Germline V gene lookup returns CDR1 LNHDA and CDR2 SQIVND (reference sequence). CDR3 length: 16 amino acids. V shed 4 bases and J 5 bases; nucleotides not matched to a gene: 12. The chain's CDR3 is CASSNPGQGSLYGYTF. The CDR3 nucleotides read TGTGCCAGTAGTAATCCCGGACAGGGTTCTCTATATGGCTACACCTTC.

The chain recombines TRBV9 with TRBJ2-7, with 7 positions matching TRBD1. The V gene end was trimmed by 4 bases and the J gene end by 4 bases; junction bases not matched to a gene: 8. There are 14 residues in the CDR3. Germline V CDR1 and CDR2: SGDLS, YYNGEE. The CDR3 nucleotides are TGTGCCAGCAGCCTGGGACAGTCAACGTACGAGCAGTACTTC. This sequence encodes CASSLGQSTYEQYF.

This chain uses TRBV6-8 with TRBJ2-2, with 14 bases identical to TRBD2. The CDR3 consists of 16 residues. Unmatched junction bases numbered 6, after V lost 5 bases and J lost 7 bases. Germline CDR1 is MNHGY and CDR2 is SAAAGT. In nucleotides, the CDR3 is TGTGCCAGCAGTCAGGGACTAGCGGGGGTGTTCGGGGAGCTGTTTTTT. It is translated as CASSQGLAGVFGELFF.

This clone was seen more than once but under ten times. The rearrangement uses TRBV7-2 and TRBJ2-2; D is perhaps TRBD1 (5 bases). The germline V gene has CDR1 SGHTA and CDR2 FQGNSA. Deletions cut 5 bases from V and 3 bases from J, with 10 bases between. The CDR3 length is 14 residues. Here the CDR3 DNA reads TGTGCCAGCAGCCCAAAAGGGGACACCGGGGAGCTGTTTTTT. It encodes CASSPKGDTGELFF.

Concerning this clone itself: Compared with germline, one end of the junction differs, possibly owing to a read error. The rearrangement uses TRBV6-8 and TRBJ2-3; no reliable D call. There are 14 residues in the CDR3. The germline CDR1 and CDR2 sequences are MNHGY and SAAAGT. The CDR3 region has the DNA TGTGCCATCAGTGCGCCTAGACTTGCAGATACGCAGTATTTT. Amino acid sequence: CAISAPRLADTQYF.

The rearrangement links TRBV7-6 to TRBJ1-2, with TRBD1 as a possible D gene (6 bases). There are 15 residues in the CDR3. The V and J ends lost 1 base and 4 bases respectively, with 13 bases between them. The germline V gene has CDR1 SGHVS and CDR2 FNYEAQ. The CDR3 protein is CASSLVGGLIYGYTF. The CDR3, as DNA: TGTGCCAGCAGCTTAGTTGGGGGGCTAATCTATGGCTACACCTTC.

The J gene is TRBJ1-1, the V gene TRBV28, with D perhaps matching TRBD1 (5 bases). Germline V CDR1 and CDR2: MDHEN, SYDVKM. The CDR3 has 16 amino acids. Trimming left V 2 bases short and J 0 bases short, with 13 bases between. CDR3 nucleotides: TGTGCCAGCAGTTTAAAACGGACACGGATGAACACTGAAGCTTTCTTT. Translation gives CASSLKRTRMNTEAFF.

J is TRBJ1-1 and V is TRBV28; tentatively, D is TRBD1 (6 bases). This CDR3 has 16 residues. Trimming removed 1 base at V and 1 base at J, with 13 bases between. In germline, CDR1 is MDHEN, CDR2 SYDVKM. The CDR3 is CASSLSGRDKNTEAFF. The CDR3 DNA reads TGTGCCAGCAGTTTATCGGGTCGGGACAAGAACACTGAAGCTTTCTTT.

The chain links TRBV5-8 to TRBJ1-4, with TRBD1 identical over 8 bases. The CDR3 runs to 15 residues. Germline V lookup: CDR1 SGHTS, CDR2 YDEGEE. Losses at the gene ends were 3 bases for V and 4 bases for J; bases not matched to a gene: 5. The CDR3 region is CASSSTGGGNEKLFF. The CDR3 nucleotides read TGTGCCAGCAGCTCTACAGGGGGGGGTAATGAAAAACTGTTTTTT.

This CDR3 is CASSYSSTGNSYEQYF. The CDR3 DNA follows: TGTGCCAGCAGTTACTCAAGCACGGGGAACTCCTACGAGCAGTACTTC. The chain joins TRBV6-8 to TRBJ2-7; D perhaps matches TRBD2 (5 bases). This CDR3 has 16 amino acids. V was trimmed by 0 bases and J by 0 bases, leaving 12 bases between them. Germline V gene data show CDR1 as MNHGY and CDR2 as SAAAGT.

This chain links TRBV19 with TRBJ2-4; maybe TRBD1 (7 bases). The length of the CDR3 is 14 residues. V gave up 5 bases and J gave up 6 bases, with 14 bases separating them. CDR1 is LNHDA and CDR2 is SQIVND in the germline V gene (reference sequence). The CDR3 spells CASSPGGTVNIQYF. The CDR3 coding sequence is TGTGCCAGTAGTCCAGGCGGGACAGTAAACATTCAGTACTTC.

The chain has TRBV18 and TRBJ1-5; D is unclear. Between the trimmed V and J ends, which lost 4 bases and 3 bases, there was a span of 7 bases. The CDR3 runs 13 residues. Looked up from germline, CDR1 is KGHSH and CDR2 is LQKENI. In DNA, the CDR3 is TGTGCCAGCTCACTGGAGAACAATCAGCCCCAGCATTTT. Its translation is CASSLENNQPQHF.

The count of this clone is one. One junction end disagrees with the germline gene, perhaps due to a read error. The chain couples TRBV6-4 to TRBJ1-2; no clear D gene. CDR1 and CDR2 (germline): MRHNA, SNTAGT. This CDR3 has 15 amino acids. The CDR3 DNA reads as TGTGCCAGCAGTTACTCGGCAGCCAACCCCTATGGCTACACCTTC. It yields the protein CASSYSAANPYGYTF.

V gene TRBV29-1 combines with J gene TRBJ2-2; D ambiguous. The V end lost 4 bases, the J end lost 3 bases, and 12 bases lay between the germline ends. Germline assignment: CDR1 SQVTM and CDR2 ANQGSEA. This CDR3 comprises 14 residues. CDR3 nucleotides: TGCAGCGTTGCCCCCTCCCAGCACACCGGGGAGCTGTTTTTT. It encodes CSVAPSQHTGELFF.

The V call is TRBV28, the J call TRBJ1-2; D gene unclear. The CDR3 length is 15 residues. The V end was cut by 3 bases, the J end by 2 bases, with 13 bases between. Germline V gives CDR1 MDHEN, CDR2 SYDVKM. As DNA, the CDR3 is TGTGCCAGCAGTTTTCTTGCGACACAGAACTATGGCTACACCTTC. The encoded protein is CASSFLATQNYGYTF.

The gene calls are TRBV6-8 and TRBJ2-3, with 9 nucleotides matching TRBD1. Per germline, CDR1 MNHGY and CDR2 SAAAGT. This CDR3 comprises 15 residues. Losses at the gene ends were 6 bases for V and 0 bases for J; bases not matched to a gene: 4. The chain's CDR3 is CASRTTGGSTDTQYF. The CDR3 bases are TGTGCCAGCAGAACGACAGGGGGGAGCACAGATACGCAGTATTTT.